This TCR beta chain emerged from a study of T cell repertoires in cytomegalovirus infection. Study summary: A matching HLA type, together with CMV infection, was signaled by public TCR beta signatures. Study-wide points: Of the TCR beta families, the public ones yielded a cumulative frequency that identified carriers of CMV plus the relevant HLA. The ex vivo response was dominated by HLA-C-restricted CMV-specific TCR beta clonotypes.

TCRdb re-called the reads through MiXCR, storing one row per CDR3 protein. The sample records about 360,000 distinct CDR3 sequences, around 18% being singletons. This clonotype was picked up many times. The antigen is unknown. CDR3 length: 13 residues. V was trimmed by 8 bases and J by 5 bases, leaving 15 bases between them. The germline CDR1 and CDR2 sequences are MNHEY and SVGEGT. This clonotype was sampled from a human donor in good health (CMV status not recorded). Some clones in this sample may be carry-over from other donors' samples. The rearrangement links TRBV6-2 or TRBV6-3 to TRBJ1-1; D is unresolved. Sequencing was performed on PBMCs. Here the CDR3 DNA reads TGTGCCAGCCACCGAGGCCGGCGGACTGAAGCTTTCTTT. Its translation: CASHRGRRTEAFF.